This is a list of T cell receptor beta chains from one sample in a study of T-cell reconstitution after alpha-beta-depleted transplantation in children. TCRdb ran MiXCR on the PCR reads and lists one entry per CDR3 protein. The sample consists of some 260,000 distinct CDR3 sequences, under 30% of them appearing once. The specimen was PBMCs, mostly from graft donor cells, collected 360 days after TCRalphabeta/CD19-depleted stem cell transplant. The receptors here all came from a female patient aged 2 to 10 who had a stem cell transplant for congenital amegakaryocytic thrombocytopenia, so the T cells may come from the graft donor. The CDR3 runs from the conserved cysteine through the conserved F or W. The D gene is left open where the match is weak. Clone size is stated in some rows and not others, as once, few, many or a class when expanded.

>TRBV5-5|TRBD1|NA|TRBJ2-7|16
TGTGCCAGCAGCTTGCGGGGACAGGGGAATCCCTACGAGCAGTACTTC
CASSLRGQGNPYEQYF
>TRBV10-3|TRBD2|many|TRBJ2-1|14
TGTGCCATCAGTGCAGGCGGGAGGGGCCATGAGCAGTTCTTC
CAISAGGRGHEQFF
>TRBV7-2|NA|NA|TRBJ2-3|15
TGTGCCAGCAGCTCGGACGGTCTTAGGACAGATACGCAGTATTTT
CASSSDGLRTDTQYF
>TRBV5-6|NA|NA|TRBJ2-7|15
TGTGCCAGCAGCTTATTTATGAAGGAAACCTACGAGCAGTACTTC
CASSLFMKETYEQYF
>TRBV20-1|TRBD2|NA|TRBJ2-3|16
TGCAGTGCCTCCTATACTAGCGTTGTGAGCACAGATACGCAGTATTTT
CSASYTSVVSTDTQYF
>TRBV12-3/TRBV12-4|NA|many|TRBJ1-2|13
TGTGCCAGCAGTTTCGGGCAGACTTATGGCTACACCTTC
CASSFGQTYGYTF
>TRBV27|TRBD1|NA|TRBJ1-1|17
TGTGCCAGCAGATTGGGGCAGGGGGCGTTGGGGAACACTGAAGCTTTCTTT
CASRLGQGALGNTEAFF
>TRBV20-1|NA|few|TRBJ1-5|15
TGCAGTGCGGGTCGGGACGGATATAGCAATCAGCCCCAGCATTTT
CSAGRDGYSNQPQHF
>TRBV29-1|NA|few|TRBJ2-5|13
TGCAGCGCGGCACAGGGTGGTGGGGAGACCCAGTACTTC
CSAAQGGGETQYF
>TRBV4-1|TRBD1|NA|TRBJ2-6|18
TGCGCCAGCAGCCAAGTAGGGACAGGGTACTCTGGGGCCAACGTCCTGACTTTC
CASSQVGTGYSGANVLTF
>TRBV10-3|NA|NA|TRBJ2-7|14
TGTGCCGTACAAGACAGGCCCTCCTCCTACGAGCAGTACTTC
CAVQDRPSSYEQYF
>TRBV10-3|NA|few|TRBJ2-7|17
TGTGCCATCAGTGACCCCAGCTCCCCGGACGGTGGCCACGAGCAGTACTTC
CAISDPSSPDGGHEQYF
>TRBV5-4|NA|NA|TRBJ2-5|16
TGTGCCAGCAGCTTGGGCGGCGGGAACGCCAGGGAGACCCAGTACTTC
CASSLGGGNARETQYF
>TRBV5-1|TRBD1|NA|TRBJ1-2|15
TGCGCCAGCAGCTTGTATCAGGGGGCGAACTATGGCTACACCTTC
CASSLYQGANYGYTF
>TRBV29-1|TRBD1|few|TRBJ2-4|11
TGCAGCGTTGAAGTGGGGGACAGGGGGTACTTC
CSVEVGDRGYF
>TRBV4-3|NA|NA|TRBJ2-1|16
TGCGCCAGCAGCCAAGATGCGGCCCCCTCCTACAATGAGCAGTTCTTC
CASSQDAAPSYNEQFF
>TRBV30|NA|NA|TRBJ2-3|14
TGTGCCTGCTATCGTGGGCCTAGCACAGATACGCAGTATTTT
CACYRGPSTDTQYF